Listed below are T cell receptor beta chains from one sample, sequenced in a study of shared clonotypes between healthy human individuals. The protocol was immunoSEQ multiplex PCR, while the TCRdb copy is restricted to in-frame clones and leaves out a portion. The profile covers approximately 510,000 clones, with 70% to 80% appearing a single time and 10% to 15% taken by the ten largest. Sequenced: PBMCs. Source of these receptors: a woman between 40 and 55 years old in good health. Some clones in this sample may be carry-over from other donors' samples. Each CDR3 is given with its conserved first and last residue.

j_gene | v_gene | CDR3aa
TRBJ1-2 | TRBV4-2 | CASSQEAESYGYTF
TRBJ2-3 | TRBV25-1 | CASSEYRGTSTDTQYF
TRBJ1-1 | TRBV5-1 | CASSQGGLNTEAFF
TRBJ1-2 | TRBV18 | CASSPYANYGYTF
TRBJ2-7 | TRBV28 | CASSASSYEQYF
TRBJ1-4 | TRBV25-1 | CASSDRTTNEKLFF
TRBJ2-7 | TRBV29-1 | CSVTSRASGRSGRYEQYF
TRBJ2-3 | TRBV7-2 | CASRGSDTDTQYF
TRBJ1-3 | TRBV6-5 | CASGSGNTIYF
TRBJ2-7 | TRBV11-2 | CASSLRGWGGTYEQYF
TRBJ2-7 | TRBV6-6 | CASSYGGSYEQYF
TRBJ2-3 | TRBV7-9 | CASSPPTSGSVSDTQYF
TRBJ1-2 | TRBV29-1 | CSVGQVTLEGNGYTF
TRBJ1-4 | TRBV30 | CAWSVGTGENEKLFF
TRBJ2-7 | TRBV19 | CASSIAGGYF
TRBJ2-5 | TRBV5-4 | CASSPAGSETQYF
TRBJ2-7 | TRBV30 | CAWRRTGGSYEQYF
TRBJ2-7 | TRBV18 | CASSPPGLSEQYF
TRBJ2-1 | TRBV5-1 | CASSGAGQKYNEQFF
TRBJ2-5 | TRBV5-4 | CASSLVGAQETQYF
TRBJ2-3 | TRBV6-1 | CASSVLANTDTQYF
TRBJ2-5 | TRBV29-1 | CSVERQPLETQYF
TRBJ1-6 | TRBV5-1 | CASSRGNNSPLHF
TRBJ2-7 | TRBV27 | CASSFSLARTYEQYF
TRBJ2-1 | TRBV5-1 | CASGHWTDDNEQFF
TRBJ1-1 | TRBV23-1 | CASSQRAVPQNTEAFF
TRBJ1-2 | TRBV20-1 | CSGDRGGGYTF
TRBJ1-3 | TRBV19 | CASSSSRDRENTIYF
TRBJ2-7 | TRBV6-1 | CASSDRFPYEQYF
TRBJ2-2 | TRBV5-4 | CASSRDFTNTGELFF
- | TRBV2 | CASNLLGPSYEQYF
TRBJ2-1 | TRBV7-2 | CASSLLGYNEQFF
TRBJ2-7 | TRBV2 | CASSGTSGRRGEQYF
TRBJ2-7 | TRBV6-5 | CASSYQAGSSYEQYF
TRBJ1-1 | TRBV6-5 | CASSYSGGYTEAFF
TRBJ1-5 | TRBV6-1 | CASSGIKNQPQHF
TRBJ2-2 | TRBV19 | CASSIGRGTGELFF
TRBJ1-1 | TRBV30 | CAWSRWTEAFF
TRBJ2-2 | TRBV5-1 | CASSWTGVAGELFF
TRBJ2-1 | TRBV11-2 | CASSLGASGNEQFF
TRBJ2-7 | TRBV4-2 | CASSPEGTSGTYEQYF
TRBJ1-3 | TRBV5-6 | CASSLGQGNTIYF
TRBJ1-4 | TRBV4-2 | CASSQRQGAEKLFF
TRBJ2-3 | TRBV29-1 | CSVGWGGTDTQYF